The sample holds a few counts of the clone carrying this T cell receptor beta chain. These data originate in a study of T-cell reconstitution after alpha-beta-depleted transplantation in children. Unique molecular identifiers featured in how the TCRbeta library was prepared. TCRdb processed the PCR reads anew with MiXCR; each CDR3 protein has one entry. The table records 540,000 or so distinct CDR3 sequences, roughly 24% of them present only once. The source was PBMCs, mostly from graft donor cells, collected 360 days after TCRalphabeta/CD19-depleted stem cell transplant. This sequence was found in a boy younger than two who had a stem cell transplant for acute myeloid leukemia, so the T cells may come from the graft donor.

CDR3 residues: CASSNRATGNTGELFF. CDR3 nucleotide sequence: TGTGCCAGCAGCAACCGGGCCACGGGTAACACCGGGGAGCTGTTTTTT. The rearrangement joins TRBV7-3 to TRBJ2-2; unclear D gene. Trimming shortened V by 5 bases and J by 2 bases, and 15 bases separated the two germline ends. Germline V gene lookup returns CDR1 SGHTA and CDR2 FQGTGA. The CDR3 extends over 16 amino acids.